This is a list of T cell receptor beta chains from one sample in a study of shared clonotypes between healthy human individuals. This table comes from immunoSEQ multiplex PCR, and its TCRdb copy is limited to in-frame clones, with some not included. The table lists about 680,000 clones, roughly 70% of them singletons. Sequenced material: memory CD4+ T cells sorted from blood. Receptors were obtained from a woman younger than 45 in good health. Both conserved end residues are part of each CDR3. The D gene is left open where the match is weak. Some rows mark clone size as missing; the rest say once, few, many or name a class of expanded clone.

D gene	V gene	J gene	clone size	CDR3 protein	CDR3 DNA
NA	TRBV9	TRBJ1-2	NA	CASSPGQANYGYTF	TGTGCCAGCAGCCCGGGACAAGCTAACTATGGCTACACCTTC
NA	TRBV5-1	TRBJ2-5	NA	CASGGDNGETQYF	TGCGCCAGTGGCGGGGACAATGGCGAGACCCAGTACTTC
NA	TRBV30	TRBJ1-4	NA	CAGGGATNEKLFF	TGTGCCGGAGGTGGGGCCACTAATGAAAAACTGTTTTTT
TRBD1	TRBV4-1	TRBJ1-1	NA	CASSQVGQGRNTEAFF	TGCGCCAGCAGCCAAGTTGGACAGGGTAGGAACACTGAAGCTTTCTTT
NA	TRBV10-3	TRBJ2-7	once	CASLGDGSFCSSYEQYF	TGTGCCTCTTTAGGGGACGGAAGTTTCTGTAGCTCCTACGAGCAGTACTTC
TRBD2	TRBV7-3	TRBJ2-5	NA	CASSTGGSRETQYF	TGTGCCAGCAGCACGGGAGGGAGTAGGGAGACCCAGTACTTC
NA	TRBV14	TRBJ2-4	NA	CASSQDLAKNIQYF	TGTGCCAGCAGCCAAGATCTGGCCAAAAACATTCAGTACTTC
TRBD1	TRBV5-1	TRBJ2-7	NA	CASSPDRDGQYF	TGCGCCAGCAGCCCGGACAGGGATGGGCAGTACTTC
NA	TRBV5-1	TRBJ2-7	NA	CASSLASTDSYEQYF	TGCGCCAGCAGCTTGGCGAGCACAGACTCCTACGAGCAGTACTTC
TRBD1	TRBV5-1	TRBJ1-1	few	CASSLVVTGPTHTEAFF	TGCGCCAGCAGCTTGGTAGTGACAGGGCCTACTCACACTGAAGCTTTCTTT
NA	TRBV28	TRBJ1-4	NA	CASSRGGTTNEKLFF	TGTGCCAGCTCCCGGGGTGGGACAACTAATGAAAAACTGTTTTTT
NA	TRBV4-1	TRBJ1-2	NA	CASSQAGGNRDPGYTF	TGCGCCAGCAGCCAAGCGGGCGGGAATCGGGATCCGGGCTACACCTTC
NA	TRBV6-1	TRBJ2-1	NA	CASSVPSWVEQFF	TGTGCCAGCAGTGTACCCTCTTGGGTTGAGCAGTTCTTC
TRBD1	TRBV23-1	TRBJ1-5	NA	CASSFINLQGVNQPQHF	TGCGCCAGCAGTTTCATCAACTTACAGGGGGTCAATCAGCCCCAGCATTTT
TRBD1	TRBV27	TRBJ1-2	NA	CASSSGQGVYGYTF	TGTGCCAGCAGTTCGGGACAGGGGGTTTATGGCTACACCTTC
TRBD2	TRBV6-7	TRBJ2-1	NA	CASSYEPMTSGRLNEQFF	TGTGCCAGCAGTTACGAGCCGATGACTAGCGGGAGGTTAAATGAGCAGTTCTTC
NA	TRBV19	TRBJ2-3	NA	CASSPRHTDTQYF	TGTGCCAGTAGTCCCCGCCACACAGATACGCAGTATTTT
TRBD1	TRBV29-1	TRBJ2-7	NA	CSARPGQSYEQYF	TGCAGCGCAAGACCGGGACAGTCCTACGAGCAGTACTTC